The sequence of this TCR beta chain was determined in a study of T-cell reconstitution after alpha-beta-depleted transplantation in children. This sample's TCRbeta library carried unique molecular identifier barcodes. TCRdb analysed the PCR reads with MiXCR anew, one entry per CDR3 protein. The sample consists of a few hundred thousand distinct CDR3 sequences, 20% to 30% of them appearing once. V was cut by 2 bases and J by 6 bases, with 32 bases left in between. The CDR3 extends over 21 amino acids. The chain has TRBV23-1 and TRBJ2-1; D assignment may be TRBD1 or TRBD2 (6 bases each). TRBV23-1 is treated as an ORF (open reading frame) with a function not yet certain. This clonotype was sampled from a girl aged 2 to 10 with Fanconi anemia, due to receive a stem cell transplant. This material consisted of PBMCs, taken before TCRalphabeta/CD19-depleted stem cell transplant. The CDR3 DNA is TGCGCCAGCAGTCAACTTCCTTTGACAGGAGGGCATACTCTTCGAATCAATGAGCAGTTCTTC. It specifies CASSQLPLTGGHTLRINEQFF.